The clone carrying this T cell receptor beta chain came up a few times. TCRdb independently ran MiXCR on the RT-PCR reads; one entry per CDR3 protein. The table lists hundreds of thousands of distinct CDR3 sequences, approximately 15% of them singletons. Germline CDR1 KGHSH, CDR2 LQKENI. V lost 6 bases and J lost 5, with 19 bases in between. This CDR3 is built from 15 residues. The sample comes from a study of response to subunit inactivated influenza vaccine. The rearrangement links TRBV18 to TRBJ2-5; D possibly corresponds to TRBD1 (6 bases). The input for sequencing was PBMCs from blood, taken 14 days before vaccination. The origin of this receptor is a man aged 50 to 60 who received an inactivated influenza vaccine. CDR3 DNA sequence: TGTGCCAGCTCCCCGCTGACCCAGGGGTTGGAGACCCAGTACTTC. Protein: CASSPLTQGLETQYF.